This T cell receptor beta chain was recorded in a study of shared clonotypes between healthy human individuals. TCRdb's table, derived via immunoSEQ multiplex PCR, lists solely in-frame clones and lacks some. The data contain fewer than 850,000 clones, 90% of them seen just once; the ten biggest clones take up 30% to 40%. The sequenced material came from memory CD8+ T cells from PBMCs. Stated subset: CD45RO+ cells pooled with CCR7-negative TemRA cells. This clonotype originated in a man aged 18 to 35 in good health. Some clones in this sample may be carry-over from other donors' samples.

The CDR3 DNA is TGTGCCAGCAGTTTAAGGGGGACGATCGAGCAGTTCTTC. Amino acids: CASSLRGTIEQFF. The chain joins TRBV28 to TRBJ2-1; tentative D call: TRBD1 (6 bases). The CDR3 extends over 13 amino acids. Per the germline V gene, CDR1 is MDHEN and CDR2 is SYDVKM. V lost 2 bases to trimming and J lost 10 bases, with 12 bases between them.